These T cell receptor beta chains were read from a single sample in a study of CD8 T cells in ankylosing spondylitis. One entry per CDR3 protein, called by TCRdb with MiXCR from the 5' RACE reads. The repertoire consists of under 850,000 distinct CDR3 sequences, with roughly 19% occurring once and the leading ten covering 15% to 20%. Sequenced input: blood, either unsorted or a sorted T cell fraction (not recorded which). All receptors derive from a male donor with ankylosing spondylitis. Both conserved end residues are part of each CDR3. Fields, in order: clone size, D gene, J gene, V gene, CDR3 DNA, CDR3 protein. The D gene is left open where the match is weak. Part of the rows lack a size; the others show once, few, many or a class for expanded clones.

>many|NA|TRBJ1-1|TRBV4-3
TGCGCCAGCAGCCCCGAGCCGGTGATGAACACTGAAGCTTTCTTT
CASSPEPVMNTEAFF
>NA|NA|TRBJ1-4|TRBV12-3/TRBV12-4
TGTGCCAGCAGTTTGAGGCACGATCCCGAAAAACTGTTTTTT
CASSLRHDPEKLFF
>NA|NA|TRBJ1-5|TRBV7-2
TGTGCCAGCAGCTTAGCGGGGTCAGGGAATCAGCCCCAGCATTTT
CASSLAGSGNQPQHF
>NA|NA|TRBJ1-1|TRBV7-9
TGTGCCAGCAGCGGCGGGCCGTCCGGACGGCAGAACACTGAAGCTTTCTTT
CASSGGPSGRQNTEAFF
>few|NA|TRBJ2-5|TRBV20-1
TGCAGTGCCCCCTGGTCCCTCAAAGAGACCCAGTACTTC
CSAPWSLKETQYF
>many|NA|TRBJ1-3|TRBV29-1
TGCAGCGTAGCCGACATACAAGGCTCTGGAAACACCATATATTTT
CSVADIQGSGNTIYF
>once|TRBD2|TRBJ2-1|TRBV18
TGTGCCAGCTCACAGAGGACTAGCGGGAGGGCTTACAATGAGCAGTTCTTC
CASSQRTSGRAYNEQFF
>NA|NA|TRBJ2-7|TRBV14
TGTGCCAGCAGCCAAGATGCAGGGGGGACCTACGAGCAGTACTTC
CASSQDAGGTYEQYF
>NA|NA|TRBJ2-3|TRBV5-1
TGCGCCAGCAGCTTGGTGACTAGGGGGGATACGCAGTATTTT
CASSLVTRGDTQYF
>few|NA|TRBJ2-7|TRBV27
TGTGCCAGCAGTTTACAGGGGCTTTACCACGAGCAGTACTTC
CASSLQGLYHEQYF
>few|NA|TRBJ2-3|TRBV12-3/TRBV12-4
TGTGCCATTCCAGGGGACGGGCTAGCGGAAACTAGCACAGATACGCAGTATTTT
CAIPGDGLAETSTDTQYF
>NA|TRBD1|TRBJ2-2|TRBV30
TGTGCCTGGAGTTGGCAGGGGGTCACCGGGGAGCTGTTTTTT
CAWSWQGVTGELFF
>many|NA|TRBJ2-1|TRBV6-5
TGTGCCAGCAGTTTGGGGGCGGGGGCTTCCTACAATGAGCAGTTCTTC
CASSLGAGASYNEQFF
>NA|NA|TRBJ2-1|TRBV4-1
TGCGCCAGCAGCCCCCGAATGTGGGGACCAGTAAACAATGAGCAGTTCTTC
CASSPRMWGPVNNEQFF
>few|TRBD1|TRBJ2-7|TRBV20-1
TGCAGTGCTCCAACCGGGACAGGGGAAGTCGGGCAGTACTTC
CSAPTGTGEVGQYF
>NA|NA|TRBJ1-2|TRBV10-3
TGTGCCATCAGTGAGTCCGGGCACAGCTATGGCTACACCTTC
CAISESGHSYGYTF
>many|TRBD2|TRBJ2-1|TRBV5-1
TGCGCCAGCAGCTGGACTAGCGGGGGGAACAATGAGCAGTTCTTC
CASSWTSGGNNEQFF
>NA|TRBD2|TRBJ2-7|TRBV7-6
TGTGCCAGCAGCGACCCCGGGGGGGCGGTGCAGTACTTC
CASSDPGGAVQYF
>NA|TRBD2|TRBJ2-2|TRBV13
TGTGCCAGCAGCGCGGGGGGGCCTCTCAACGGGGAGCTGTTTTTT
CASSAGGPLNGELFF
>once|TRBD1|TRBJ1-3|TRBV12-3/TRBV12-4
TGTGCCAGCAGTTTAGCACATGGGGACAGGGTAAACACCATATATTTT
CASSLAHGDRVNTIYF
>NA|NA|TRBJ2-3|TRBV20-1
TGCAGTGCCGCCGGGACTCCAACATACTCTTATTTT
CSAAGTPTYSYF
>many|NA|TRBJ2-2|TRBV3-1
TGTGCCAGCAGCCAGCTAACCGGGGAGCTGTTTTTT
CASSQLTGELFF
>few|NA|TRBJ1-1|TRBV28
TGTGCCAGCACCGAAAGGAACGAAGCTTTCTTT
CASTERNEAFF
>many|NA|TRBJ1-1|TRBV12-3/TRBV12-4
TGTGCCAGCAGGCGGGGCGGGAAGAACACTGAAGCTTTCTTT
CASRRGGKNTEAFF
>NA|NA|TRBJ1-2|TRBV5-1
TGCGCCAGCAGCTTGGTGACAGGCGGGCCCTATGGCTACACCTTC
CASSLVTGGPYGYTF
>NA|TRBD2|TRBJ2-5|TRBV15
TGTGCCACCAGCAGGGGACTAGCGGGGGGGCCAGAGACCCAGTACTTC
CATSRGLAGGPETQYF
>few|TRBD2|TRBJ2-7|TRBV7-2
TGTGCCAGCAGCTCCACCTTAGCGGGGGGGCCCTACGAGCAGTACTTC
CASSSTLAGGPYEQYF
>NA|TRBD2|TRBJ2-7|TRBV20-1
TGCAGTGCCCCGGAAGCGGGGGGGCCCTACGAGCAGTACTTC
CSAPEAGGPYEQYF
>NA|NA|TRBJ2-1|TRBV10-3
TGTGCCATCAGTGAGCATCGGCGGGAAAACAATGAGCAGTTCTTC
CAISEHRRENNEQFF
>NA|NA|TRBJ1-2|TRBV20-1
TGCAGTGCTAGAGAACAGAACTATGGCTACACCTTC
CSAREQNYGYTF
>few|NA|TRBJ1-1|TRBV27
TGTGCCAGCAGTTTATCCCAGGCTCCGAACACTGAAGCTTTCTTT
CASSLSQAPNTEAFF